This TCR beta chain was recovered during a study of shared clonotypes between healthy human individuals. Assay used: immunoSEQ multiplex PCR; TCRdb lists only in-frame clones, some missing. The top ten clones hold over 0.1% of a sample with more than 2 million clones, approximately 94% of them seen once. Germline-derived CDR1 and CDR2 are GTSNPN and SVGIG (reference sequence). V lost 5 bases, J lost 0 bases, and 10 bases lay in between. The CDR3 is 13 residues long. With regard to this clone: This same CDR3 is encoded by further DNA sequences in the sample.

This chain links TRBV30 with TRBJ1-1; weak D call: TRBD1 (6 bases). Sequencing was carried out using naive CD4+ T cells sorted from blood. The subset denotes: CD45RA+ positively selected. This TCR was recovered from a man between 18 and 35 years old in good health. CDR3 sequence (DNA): TGTGCCTGGTCCGGGACACTGAACACTGAAGCTTTCTTT. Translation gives CAWSGTLNTEAFF.